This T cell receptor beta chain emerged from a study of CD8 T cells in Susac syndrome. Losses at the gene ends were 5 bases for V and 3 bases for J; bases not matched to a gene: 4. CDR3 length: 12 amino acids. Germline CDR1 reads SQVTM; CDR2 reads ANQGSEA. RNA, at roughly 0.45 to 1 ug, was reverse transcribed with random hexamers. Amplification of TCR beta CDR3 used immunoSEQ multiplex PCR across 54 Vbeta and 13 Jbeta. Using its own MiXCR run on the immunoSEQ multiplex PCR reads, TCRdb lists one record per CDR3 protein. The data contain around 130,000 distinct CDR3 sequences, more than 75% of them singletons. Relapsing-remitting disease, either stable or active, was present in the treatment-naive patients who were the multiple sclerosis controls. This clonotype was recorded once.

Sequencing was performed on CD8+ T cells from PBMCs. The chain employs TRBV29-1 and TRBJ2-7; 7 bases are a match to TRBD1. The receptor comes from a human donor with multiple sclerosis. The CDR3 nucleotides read TGCAGCGTTTATTGGGACAGCTACGAGCAGTACTTC. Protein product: CSVYWDSYEQYF.